The TCR beta chain described here comes from a study of blood T cell repertoires in COVID-19. The overall study: COVID-19 samples, acute and convalescent, were from the United States, Italy and Spain. In each case, the material was cDNA or gDNA derived from T cells, B-cell-depleted T cells, or PBMCs.

Authors' data handling: Amplifying reference gene primers gave estimates of nucleated cell counts. Generated by immunoSEQ multiplex PCR, the TCRdb table keeps only in-frame clones and is missing some. V, J and clone size are those of that table, while D and trimming were read from the DNA. The sample has over 60,000 clones; approximately 84% are singletons. This CDR3 has 13 amino acids. Germline lookup yields CDR1 SGDLS and CDR2 YYNGEE. Trimming left V 3 bases short and J 7 bases short, with 12 bases between. The sequencing sample was made of peripheral blood. The clonotype comes from a man between 65 and 85 years old with active or convalescent COVID-19. The gene calls are TRBV9 and TRBJ2-3; D perhaps matches TRBD2 (5 bases). The CDR3 nucleotides read TGTGCCAGCAGCGCGGGGTCCGGGAATACGCAGTATTTT. Translation gives CASSAGSGNTQYF.